This is a list of T cell receptor beta chains from one sample in a study of OX40 agonist ivuxolimab in advanced cancers. The repertoire was sequenced with immunoSEQ multiplex PCR; TCRdb's copy has only in-frame clones and lacks some. Of roughly 71,000 clones listed, 91% are singletons. Sequenced here: CD4+ or CD8+ T cells sorted from blood, sampled in a trial of the OX40 agonist ivuxolimab. All receptors derive from an adult with an advanced solid tumor such as melanoma, head and neck, liver or kidney cancer. CDR3s include the opening cysteine and the closing phenylalanine or tryptophan. Each record gives: J gene, V gene, D gene, CDR3 DNA, CDR3 protein. The D gene is left open where the match is weak.

TRBJ2-2 TRBV29-1 TRBD1 TGCAGCGTTGGGACAGGGGATTTCGGGGAGCTGTTTTTT CSVGTGDFGELFF
TRBJ1-1 TRBV5-1 - TGCGCCAGCAGCTTGTGGGTAGGGGAGAATGAAGCTTTCTTT CASSLWVGENEAFF
TRBJ1-1 TRBV30 - TGTGCCCACCGAGGCAGGGAAGTTGAAGCTTTCTTT CAHRGREVEAFF
TRBJ2-3 TRBV4-3 - TGCGCCAGCAGCCCCGTAGCGGATGGCACAGATACGCAGTATTTT CASSPVADGTDTQYF
TRBJ2-5 TRBV6-1 TRBD2 TGTGCCAGCAGTGAGGGACTAGAGGGGGGAGAGACCCAGTACTTC CASSEGLEGGETQYF
TRBJ2-1 TRBV4-3 TRBD1 TGCGCCAGCAGCCAAGAGGCTGTTGCAGGGGGCAATGAGCAGTTCTTC CASSQEAVAGGNEQFF
TRBJ2-3 TRBV6-6 TRBD2 TGTGCCAGCAGTTACCGGACTAGCGGGGATGATACGCAGTATTTT CASSYRTSGDDTQYF
TRBJ2-1 TRBV5-4 - TGTGCCAGCAGCTTGTCCCTTTCTGAGCAGTTCTTC CASSLSLSEQFF
TRBJ2-1 TRBV27 TRBD1 TGTGCCAGCAGTTACCTCGGACAGGGTAAGAGCTCCTACAATGAGCAGTTCTTC CASSYLGQGKSSYNEQFF
TRBJ2-1 TRBV27 - TGTGCCAGCAGGAACGGTCGGCTAGTGGATGAGCAGTTCTTC CASRNGRLVDEQFF